The 17 T cell receptor beta chains below come from one sample, sequenced in a study of blood T cell repertoires in COVID-19. The repertoire was sequenced with immunoSEQ multiplex PCR; TCRdb's copy has only in-frame clones and lacks some. The sample includes more than 120,000 clones, roughly 85% seen only once; the top ten take over 2.5%. Specimen: peripheral blood. These receptor sequences come from a human donor with acute or convalescent COVID-19. The donor label of this sample is uncertain.

J is TRBJ2-1 and V is TRBV6-2 or TRBV6-3, with 9 bases matching TRBD2. V shed 6 bases and J 6 bases; nucleotides not matched to a gene: 9. The CDR3 spans 15 residues. Germline V gene sequence: CDR1 MNHEY, CDR2 SVGEGT. CDR3 in DNA: TGTGCCAGCAGCCCCGGGGCTAGCGGGATCAATGAGCAGTTCTTC. It encodes CASSPGASGINEQFF.

This clone has only a few counts. The J gene is TRBJ1-1, the V gene TRBV9, with no clear D. Trimming removed 0 bases at V and 1 base at J, with 7 bases between. The germline V gene has CDR1 SGDLS and CDR2 YYNGEE. This CDR3 region has 14 residues. The CDR3 DNA sequence: TGTGCCAGCAGCGTAGGTCGGGAGAACACTGAAGCTTTCTTT. This translates into CASSVGRENTEAFF.

The chain couples TRBV20-1 to TRBJ1-6, with 9 positions matching TRBD1. The ends lost 3 bases at V and 6 bases at J; junction bases unmatched: 3. CDR1 and CDR2 from the germline V gene are DFQATT and SNEGSKA (reference sequence). The CDR3 contains 14 residues. CDR3 nucleotide sequence: TGCAGTGCTAGTTCGGACAGGGGTAATTCACCCCTCCACTTT. This codes for CSASSDRGNSPLHF.

This clone was observed a single time. The chain has TRBV11-2 and TRBJ1-6; the D gene is possibly TRBD1 (6 bases). This CDR3 comprises 16 residues. CDR1 and CDR2 (germline): SGHAT, FQNNGV. V gave up 0 bases and J gave up 7 bases, with 13 bases separating them. The CDR3 nucleotides are TGTGCCAGCAGCTTAGACCCCGGACAGTTAAATTCACCCCTCCACTTT. The encoded protein is CASSLDPGQLNSPLHF.

The CDR3 here is CASSLAGGGAGNEQFF. CDR3 coding DNA: TGTGCCAGCAGCTTAGCGGGCGGGGGGGCCGGGAATGAGCAGTTCTTC. V gene TRBV11-2 combines with J gene TRBJ2-1, with 9 bases identical to TRBD2. This CDR3 region has 16 residues. Germline V CDR1 and CDR2: SGHAT, FQNNGV. Trimming at V came to 1 base and at J to 7 bases, leaving 8 bases not matched to a gene.

The gene calls are TRBV4-3 and TRBJ1-5, with D perhaps matching TRBD1 (5 bases). CDR3 length equals 14 residues. Germline values: CDR1 LGHNA, CDR2 YSLEER. The V gene lost 0 bases and the J gene lost 6 bases, with 9 bases spanning the gap. CDR3 loop: CASSQDSRAQPQHF. The CDR3 DNA sequence: TGCGCCAGCAGCCAAGATTCCAGGGCTCAGCCCCAGCATTTT.

The chain uses TRBV13 and TRBJ2-7; TRBD2 matches 7 bases. The CDR3 spans 15 residues. Germline assignment: CDR1 PRHDT and CDR2 FYEKMQ (reference sequence). With V trimmed by 5 bases and J by 2 bases, 9 bases remained unmatched. CDR3 sequence (DNA): TGTGCCAGCAGCGCCTCGCGGGAGTCCGCCTACGAGCAGTACGTC. Encoded protein: CASSASRESAYEQYV.

The CDR3 sequence is CASSAFISPGELFF. The DNA of the CDR3 is TGTGCCAGCAGCGCTTTCATAAGCCCCGGGGAGCTGTTTTTT. This chain joins TRBV7-9 and TRBJ2-2; D remains unclear. The CDR3 length is 14 residues. The germline V gene has CDR1 SEHNR and CDR2 FQNEAQ (reference sequence). V lost 5 bases, J lost 6 bases, and 13 bases lay in between.

The rearrangement links TRBV24-1 to TRBJ2-2; D possibly corresponds to TRBD1 (6 bases). The length of the CDR3 is 19 residues. CDR1 KGHDR and CDR2 SFDVKD come from the germline V gene. The ends were cut back, 4 bases at V and 1 base at J, with 21 bases in the middle. In nucleotides, the CDR3 is TGTGCCACCAGTGACTTGACCCCCCGGGACACATTGAACACCGGGGAGCTGTTTTTT. Its protein is CATSDLTPRDTLNTGELFF.

J is TRBJ1-1 and V is TRBV11-2, with 8 bases identical to TRBD1. The germline V gene has CDR1 SGHAT and CDR2 FQNNGV. The CDR3 loop spans 14 amino acids. The V and J ends lost 1 base and 7 bases, in that order; junction bases with no gene match: 5. The CDR3 spells CASSLGQGSGEAFF. DNA for the CDR3: TGTGCCAGCAGCTTAGGACAGGGGTCAGGTGAAGCTTTCTTT.

The genes are TRBV5-5 and TRBJ2-2, with D unclear. From germline, CDR1 is SGHKS and CDR2 YYEKEE (reference sequence). This CDR3 is built from 16 residues. V was shortened by 4 bases and J by 1 base, with 14 bases between the two germline ends. CDR3 region: CASSPAVAENTGELFF. In DNA form, the CDR3 reads TGTGCCAGCAGCCCCGCGGTCGCGGAGAACACCGGGGAGCTGTTTTTT.

This clone appeared a few times. J is TRBJ2-2 and V is TRBV5-1; the match to TRBD1 covers 7 bases. The germline V gene has CDR1 SGHRS and CDR2 YFSETQ. The CDR3 covers 14 residues. J was trimmed by 5 bases and V by 0 bases; bases with no gene match: 1. CDR3 loop: CASSLAQGTGELFF. The DNA of the CDR3 is TGCGCCAGCAGCTTGGCACAGGGGACCGGGGAGCTGTTTTTT.

The CDR3 region has the DNA TGCAGCGTTGAGCGAAGTCATGGCTACACCTTC. It yields the protein CSVERSHGYTF. V and J are TRBV29-1 and TRBJ1-2, with D unresolved. Germline V gene lookup returns CDR1 SQVTM and CDR2 ANQGSEA. Trimming pared 3 bases from V and 6 bases from J, leaving 8 bases between. This CDR3 has 11 residues.

The V gene is TRBV25-1, the J gene TRBJ2-5; 9 bases are shared with TRBD1. With 5 bases clipped from V and 0 bases from J, the junction kept 7 bases outside the gene matches. There are 16 residues in the CDR3. Germline loops: CDR1 MGHDK, CDR2 SYGVNS. The CDR3 spells CASSLGQGLDQETQYF. The CDR3 coding sequence is TGTGCCAGCAGTCTTGGACAGGGGTTAGACCAAGAGACCCAGTACTTC.

The J gene is TRBJ2-7, the V gene TRBV5-4; 9 nucleotides align to TRBD2. Unmatched junction bases numbered 11, after V lost 4 bases and J lost 6 bases. Germline V lookup: CDR1 SGHNT, CDR2 YYREEE (reference sequence). The CDR3 covers 15 residues. CDR3 coding DNA: TGTGCCAGCAGCCCCGGGGTAGCGGGAGCGAGCGAGCAGTACGTC. It yields the protein CASSPGVAGASEQYV.

The gene calls are TRBV20-1 and TRBJ1-1; D gene unclear. The CDR3 consists of 10 residues. V lost 3 bases, J lost 5 bases, and 4 bases lay in between. Germline V gives CDR1 DFQATT, CDR2 SNEGSKA (reference sequence). CDR3 in amino acids: CSASGTEAFF. CDR3 DNA: TGCAGTGCTAGCGGGACTGAAGCTTTCTTT.

The rearrangement links TRBV18 to TRBJ1-4, with D uncertain. This CDR3 region has 16 residues. With 0 bases removed from V and 0 bases from J, the gap between germline ends came to 8 bases. CDR1 and CDR2 from the germline V gene are KGHSH and LQKENI. As DNA, the CDR3 is TGTGCCAGCTCACCACCGAGTCAGGCAACTAATGAAAAACTGTTTTTT. Protein product: CASSPPSQATNEKLFF.